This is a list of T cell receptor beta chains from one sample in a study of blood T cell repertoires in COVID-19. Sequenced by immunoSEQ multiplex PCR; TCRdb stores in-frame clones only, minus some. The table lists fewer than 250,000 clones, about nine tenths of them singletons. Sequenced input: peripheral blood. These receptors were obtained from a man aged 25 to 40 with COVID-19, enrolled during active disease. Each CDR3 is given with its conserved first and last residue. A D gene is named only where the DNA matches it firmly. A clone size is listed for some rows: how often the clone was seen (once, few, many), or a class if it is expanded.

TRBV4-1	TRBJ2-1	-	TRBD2	TGCGCCAGCAGCCACCCCCCAACCGGGACTAGCGGGGATAATGAGCAGTTCTTC	CASSHPPTGTSGDNEQFF
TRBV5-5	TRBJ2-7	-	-	TGTGCCAGCAGCTTGGCCGCGGGGGAGCAGTACTTC	CASSLAAGEQYF
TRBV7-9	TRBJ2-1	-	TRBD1	TGTGCCAGCAGCTCGGGACAGGGGGAAATATTCTACAATGAGCAGTTCTTC	CASSSGQGEIFYNEQFF
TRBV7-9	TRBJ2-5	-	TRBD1	TGTGCCAGCAGCTTTCCAGGGACAGGGGGCGCGGAGACCCAGTACTTC	CASSFPGTGGAETQYF
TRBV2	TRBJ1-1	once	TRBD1	TGTGCCAGCAGTGATCTCGGACAGGGGTTCCCTGAAGCTTTCTTT	CASSDLGQGFPEAFF
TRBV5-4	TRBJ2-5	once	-	TGTGCCAGCAGCTTGGGGGCCAGGGGGGAAGAGACCCAGTACTTC	CASSLGARGEETQYF
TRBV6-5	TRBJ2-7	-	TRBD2	TGTGCCAGCATCCAAACCGGGACTAGCAGCGGGCAGTACTTC	CASIQTGTSSGQYF
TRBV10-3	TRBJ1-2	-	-	TGTGCCATCAGTGAGTCTGGAGGCTATGGCTACACCTTC	CAISESGGYGYTF
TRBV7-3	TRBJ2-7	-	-	TGTGCCAGCAGCTTATTCGGTCCCGGCTACGAGCAGTACTTC	CASSLFGPGYEQYF
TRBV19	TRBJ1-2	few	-	TGTGCCAGTAGTATAGCTAGCAGTCATAGCTATGGCTACACCTTC	CASSIASSHSYGYTF
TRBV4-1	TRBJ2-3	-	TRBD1	TGCGCCAGCAGCTCTACAGGGGGCGCAGATACGCAGTATTTT	CASSSTGGADTQYF
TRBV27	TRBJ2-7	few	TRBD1	TGTGCCAGCAGTTCCGGACAGGGAATCGAGCAGTACTTC	CASSSGQGIEQYF
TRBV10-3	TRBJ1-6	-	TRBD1	TGTGCCATCAGTGAGTTCGGACAGGGTAATTCACCCCTCCACTTT	CAISEFGQGNSPLHF
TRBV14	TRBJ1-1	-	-	TGTGCCAGCAGCCAAGATTGGCCAGGCAGTGAAGCTTTCTTT	CASSQDWPGSEAFF
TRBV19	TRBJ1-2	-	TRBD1	TGTGCCAGTGGACAGGGAGGTAACTATGGCTACACCTTC	CASGQGGNYGYTF
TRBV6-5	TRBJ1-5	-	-	TGTGCCAGCAGTTTAAGGACAGACGAAGAGCCCCAGCATTTT	CASSLRTDEEPQHF
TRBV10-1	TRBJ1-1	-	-	TGCGCCAGCAGTGAGTCGAAAGGGGCGAACACTGAAGCTTTCTTT	CASSESKGANTEAFF
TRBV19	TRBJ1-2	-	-	TGTGCCAGTAGTAGGCCCCAGACAGGACCGGAGAACTATGGCTACACCTTC	CASSRPQTGPENYGYTF
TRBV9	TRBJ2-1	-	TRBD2	TGTGCCAGCAGCGTAGGGGTAGCGGGGGGGTTCGATGAGCAGTTCTTC	CASSVGVAGGFDEQFF
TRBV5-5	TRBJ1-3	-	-	TGTGCCAGCAGCTTGGATCTGGGGCCCACAAGCATTAGAAACACCATATATTTT	CASSLDLGPTSIRNTIYF
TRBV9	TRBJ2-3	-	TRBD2	TGTGCCAGCAGCGTAGAGAGCGGGGGAACAGATACGCAGTATTTT	CASSVESGGTDTQYF
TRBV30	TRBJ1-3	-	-	TGTGCCTGGAGCTCAGGGGATGGAAACACCATATATTTT	CAWSSGDGNTIYF
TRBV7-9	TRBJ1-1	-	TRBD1	TGTGCCAGCAGCGCTAACTGGGACAGTGAAGCTTTCTTT	CASSANWDSEAFF
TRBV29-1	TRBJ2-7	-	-	TGCAGCGTTGCCCCAGGTGAAGCCTACGAGCAGTACTTC	CSVAPGEAYEQYF
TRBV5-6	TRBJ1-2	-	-	TGTGCCAGCAGCCTAGGGGTATTGTATGGCTACACCTTC	CASSLGVLYGYTF
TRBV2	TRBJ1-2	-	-	TGTGCCAGCAGTGAAACCGGGATCGGCTATGGCTACACCTTC	CASSETGIGYGYTF
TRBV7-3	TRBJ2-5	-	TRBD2	TGTGCCAGCAGCTTAGGGCCCGGGACTAGCGGTTTAGAGACCCAGTACTTC	CASSLGPGTSGLETQYF
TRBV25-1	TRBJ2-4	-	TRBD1	TGTGCCAGCGAAGGAACAGGGGCGGTGATTCAGTACTTC	CASEGTGAVIQYF
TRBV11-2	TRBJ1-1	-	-	TGTGCCAGCAGCTTCCAGAAGAACACTGAAGCTTTCTTT	CASSFQKNTEAFF
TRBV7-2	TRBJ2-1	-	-	TGTGCCAGCAGCTTAGTTTCTCCTAGTGAGCTGTTCTTC	CASSLVSPSELFF
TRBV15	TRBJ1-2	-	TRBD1	TGTGCCACCAGACAACAGGGGTCGTGGGACTATGGCTACACCTTC	CATRQQGSWDYGYTF
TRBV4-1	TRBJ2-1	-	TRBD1	TGCGCCAGCAGCCAAGCGGCACAGGGGGCCGCTGAGCAGTTCTTC	CASSQAAQGAAEQFF
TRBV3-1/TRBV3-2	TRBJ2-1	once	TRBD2	TGTGCCAGCAGCCAAGAGGCTAGCGGAAGCTCCTACAATGAGCAGTTCTTC	CASSQEASGSSYNEQFF
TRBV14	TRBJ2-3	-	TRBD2	TGTGCCAGCAGCCTCGCGGGAGGGCGAGATACGCAGTATTTT	CASSLAGGRDTQYF
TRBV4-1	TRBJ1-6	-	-	TGCGCCAGCAGCCAACTCCTCAAGACAGCGACCAATTCACCCCTCCACTTT	CASSQLLKTATNSPLHF
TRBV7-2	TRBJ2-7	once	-	TGTGCCAGCAGCTTAGCCTCAGGTAGCTCCTACGAGCAGTACTTC	CASSLASGSSYEQYF
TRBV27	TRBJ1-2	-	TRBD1	TGTGCCAGCAGTTCGAGAGGCCCGGCAGGGGGTGGCTACACCTTC	CASSSRGPAGGGYTF
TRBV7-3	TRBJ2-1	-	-	TGTGCCAGCAGCTTAATGGGCACGGGGAATGAGCAGTTCTTC	CASSLMGTGNEQFF
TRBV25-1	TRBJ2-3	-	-	TGTGCCAGCAGTGAGGCCCACAGCGATACGCAGTATTTT	CASSEAHSDTQYF
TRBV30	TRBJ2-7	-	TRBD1	TGTGCCTGGAGTGTAAACAGGGGGCTGTCCGAGCAGTACTTC	CAWSVNRGLSEQYF
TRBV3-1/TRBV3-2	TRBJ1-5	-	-	TGTGCCAGCAGCCAAGGAGATCAGCCCCAGCATTTT	CASSQGDQPQHF
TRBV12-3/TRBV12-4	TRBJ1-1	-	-	TGTGCCAGCAGTTCACAGGGCTACACTGAAGCTTTCTTT	CASSSQGYTEAFF
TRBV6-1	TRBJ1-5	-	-	TGTGCCAGCAGTGAAAATCCAGGGACTTATAGCAATCAGCCCCAGCATTTT	CASSENPGTYSNQPQHF
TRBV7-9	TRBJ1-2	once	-	TGTGCCAGCAGCTTCGGAGGGGTCTCCGGCTACACCTTC	CASSFGGVSGYTF
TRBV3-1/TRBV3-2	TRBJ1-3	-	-	TGTGCCAGCAGCCAAGGTCGGAGCTCTGGAAACACCATATATTTT	CASSQGRSSGNTIYF
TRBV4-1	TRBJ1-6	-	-	TGCGCCAGCAGCCAAAACCGGGACACATATTCACCCCTCCACTTT	CASSQNRDTYSPLHF
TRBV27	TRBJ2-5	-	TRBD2	TGTGCCAGCAGTTCTCTAGCGGGGGGCCAAGAGACCCAGTACTTC	CASSSLAGGQETQYF
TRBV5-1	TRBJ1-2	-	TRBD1	TGCGCCAGCAGCCGGACAGGGGATAACTATGGCTACACCTTC	CASSRTGDNYGYTF